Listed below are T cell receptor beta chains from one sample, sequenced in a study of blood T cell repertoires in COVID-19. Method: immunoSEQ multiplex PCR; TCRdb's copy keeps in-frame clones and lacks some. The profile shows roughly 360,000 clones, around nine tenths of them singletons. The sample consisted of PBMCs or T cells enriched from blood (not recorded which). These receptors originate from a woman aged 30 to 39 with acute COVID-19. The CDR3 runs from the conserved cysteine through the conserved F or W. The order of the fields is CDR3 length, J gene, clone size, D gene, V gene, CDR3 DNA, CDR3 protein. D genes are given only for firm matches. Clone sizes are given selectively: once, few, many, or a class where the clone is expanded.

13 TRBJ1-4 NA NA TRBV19 TGTGCCAGTAATGACAGCGGGGATGAAAAACTGTTTTTT CASNDSGDEKLFF
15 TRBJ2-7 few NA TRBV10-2 TGCGCCAGCAGTGATCCGACAGGGGACTACTACGAGCAGTACTTC CASSDPTGDYYEQYF
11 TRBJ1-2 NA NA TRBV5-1 TGCGCCAGCAGCCGAGACTATGGCTACACCTTC CASSRDYGYTF
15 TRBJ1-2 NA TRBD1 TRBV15 TGTGCCACCAGCATAGTTGGGACAGCTAACTATGGCTACACCTTC CATSIVGTANYGYTF
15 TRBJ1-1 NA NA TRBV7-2 TGTGCCAGCAGCAACCGGGCAGGGATGGGCACTGAAGCTTTCTTT CASSNRAGMGTEAFF
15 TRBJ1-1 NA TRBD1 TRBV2 TGTGCCAGCACCCCCGGGGGACAGTCGAGGACTGAAGCTTTCTTT CASTPGGQSRTEAFF
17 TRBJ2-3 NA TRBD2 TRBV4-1 TGCGCCAGCAGCCAAGAGCCTAGCGGGGGGGCAATGGATACGCAGTATTTT CASSQEPSGGAMDTQYF
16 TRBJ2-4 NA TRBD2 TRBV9 TGTGCCAGCAGCGTAGCCGCGGGGGGACGAAAAAACATTCAGTACTTC CASSVAAGGRKNIQYF
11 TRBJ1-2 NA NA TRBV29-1 TGCAGCGCGCAGGGGAACTATGGCTACACCTTC CSAQGNYGYTF
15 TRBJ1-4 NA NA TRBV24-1 TGTGCCACCAGTGATCCACAGTTGGAGGTTGAAAAACTGTTTTTT CATSDPQLEVEKLFF
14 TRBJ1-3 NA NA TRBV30 TGTGCCTGGAGTGCTGGAGGCTCTGGAAACACCATATATTTT CAWSAGGSGNTIYF
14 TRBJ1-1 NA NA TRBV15 TGTGCCACCAGCAGAGATGATCGTTCGAGTGAAGCTTTCTTT CATSRDDRSSEAFF
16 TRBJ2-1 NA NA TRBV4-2 TGTGCCAGCAGCCAAGAGTCGGCGGGGTTTTACAATGAGCAGTTCTTC CASSQESAGFYNEQFF
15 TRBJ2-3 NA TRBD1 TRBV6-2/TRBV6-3 TGTGCCAGCAGTCAACAGGGGGCTCAGTCAGATACGCAGTATTTT CASSQQGAQSDTQYF
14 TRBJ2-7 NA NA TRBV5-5 TGTGCCAGCAGCTTGATTGGCAGGGTCTCCGAGCAGTACTTC CASSLIGRVSEQYF
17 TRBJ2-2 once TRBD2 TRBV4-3 TGCGCCAGCAGCCAAGAGACTAGCGGGGGTGGGACCGGGGAGCTGTTTTTT CASSQETSGGGTGELFF
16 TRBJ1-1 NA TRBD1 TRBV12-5 TGTGCTAGTGGTTTGGCCCTCGGGACAGTCAACACTGAAGCTTTCTTT CASGLALGTVNTEAFF
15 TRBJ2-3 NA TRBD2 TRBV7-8 TGTGCCAGCAGCCTAAGACTAGCGGGCACAGATACGCAGTATTTT CASSLRLAGTDTQYF
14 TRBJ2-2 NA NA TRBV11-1 TGTGCCAGCAGCTTAGCGGAGGGCACCGGGGAGCTGTTTTTT CASSLAEGTGELFF
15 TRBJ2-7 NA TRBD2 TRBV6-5 TGTGCCAGTCAACCCCTGACTAGCGGGGGGTACGAGCAGTACTTC CASQPLTSGGYEQYF
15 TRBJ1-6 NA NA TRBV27 TGTGCCAGCACGGGAGGGGGGGCCTATAATTCACCCCTCCACTTT CASTGGGAYNSPLHF
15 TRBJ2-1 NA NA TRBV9 TGTGCCAGCAGCGTAGCGGGACACGTATACAATGAGCAGTTCTTC CASSVAGHVYNEQFF
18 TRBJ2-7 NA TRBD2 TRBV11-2 TGTGCCAGCAGCTTAGATTTGGCTAGCGGGGGGTTAACCTACGAGCAGTACTTC CASSLDLASGGLTYEQYF
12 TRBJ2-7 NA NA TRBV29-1 TGCAGCGTCCGGGACTGGGACTACGAGCAGTACTTC CSVRDWDYEQYF
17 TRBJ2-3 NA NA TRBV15 TGTGCCACCAGCAGAGCCCGGGGGGCCACTAGCACAGATACGCAGTATTTT CATSRARGATSTDTQYF
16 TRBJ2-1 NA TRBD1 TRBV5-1 TGCGCCAGCACCAAAACGGCAGGGGGCTCCTACAATGAGCAGTTCTTC CASTKTAGGSYNEQFF